Below, 27 T cell receptor beta chains from the same sample are listed, as sequenced in a study of T cell responses to AZD1222 COVID-19 vaccine. Clones were sequenced by immunoSEQ multiplex PCR, and TCRdb holds only the in-frame ones, with some missing. In the table there are more than 110,000 clones, 70% to 90% of which are singletons. The input for sequencing was peripheral blood, taken on day 0 of AZD1222 vaccination. Receptors originate from an adult in good health.

The chain carries TRBV6-1 and TRBJ1-2; D is unresolved. V was pared by 3 bases and J by 8 bases, with 25 bases between. CDR3 size: 17 residues. The V gene's germline CDR1 is MNHNS and CDR2 SASEGT. CDR3 sequence: CASSDQVLAGRVVGYTF. CDR3 in DNA: TGTGCCAGCAGTGATCAGGTTTTGGCAGGCCGCGTGGTGGGCTACACCTTC.

The rearrangement links TRBV19 to TRBJ2-1; 12 nucleotides line up with TRBD2. The germline V gene encodes CDR1 LNHDA and CDR2 SQIVND (reference sequence). This CDR3 comprises 16 residues. Trimming cost V 6 bases and J 2 bases; bases outside gene matches: 5. Written as DNA, the CDR3 is TGTGCCAGTAGACACAGACTAGCGGGAGCCTACAATGAGCAGTTCTTC. It codes for CASRHRLAGAYNEQFF.

The genes are TRBV2 and TRBJ1-5, with a tentative D call TRBD1 (6 bases). Trimming left V 6 bases short and J 6 bases short, with 15 bases between. The length of the CDR3 is 14 residues. Germline values: CDR1 SNHLY, CDR2 FYNNEI. CDR3 sequence: CASRGAQGIQPQHF. The DNA of the CDR3 is TGTGCCAGCAGGGGGGCTCAGGGGATTCAGCCCCAGCATTTT.

V usage is TRBV4-1 and J usage is TRBJ1-2; D unclear. The germline CDR1 and CDR2 sequences are MGHRA and YSYEKL. V was pared by 1 base and J by 6 bases, with 12 bases between. The CDR3 runs 14 residues. DNA for the CDR3: TGCGCCAGCAGCCAAGGTCAGATTGGGCATGGCTACACCTTC. This codes for CASSQGQIGHGYTF.

This clone was detected once. J is TRBJ1-1 and V is TRBV4-3; 8 nucleotides align to TRBD1. The CDR3 has 15 amino acids. From germline, CDR1 is LGHNA and CDR2 YSLEER. The ends lost 8 bases at V and 3 bases at J; junction bases unmatched: 11. The CDR3 loop is CASGGDRMTDTEAFF. CDR3 bases: TGCGCCAGCGGTGGGGACAGGATGACTGACACTGAAGCTTTCTTT.

The rearrangement links TRBV4-3 to TRBJ2-1; 10 bases agree with TRBD2. V lost 0 bases to trimming and J lost 4 bases; unmatched junction nucleotides: 3. Germline assignment: CDR1 LGHNA and CDR2 YSLEER. The CDR3 consists of 16 residues. The CDR3 bases are TGCGCCAGCAGCCAAGATGCTAGCGGGAGATACAATGAGCAGTTCTTC. Translation: CASSQDASGRYNEQFF.

The gene calls are TRBV4-1 and TRBJ1-5; D is undetermined. This CDR3 comprises 18 residues. Trimming stripped 1 base from V and 4 bases from J, with 20 bases between. The germline gives CDR1 MGHRA, CDR2 YSYEKL. The CDR3 reads CASSQVVFGVLGNQPQHF. In DNA, the CDR3 is TGCGCCAGCAGCCAAGTTGTTTTTGGGGTTTTAGGTAATCAGCCCCAGCATTTT.

For the CDR3, the DNA is TGTGCCAGCAGTTCCTATGGACAGGGTAAGGAGCCCCAGCATTTT. It yields the protein CASSSYGQGKEPQHF. The chain links TRBV28 to TRBJ1-5; 8 nucleotides align to TRBD1. The V gene end was trimmed by 4 bases and the J gene end by 8 bases; junction bases not matched to a gene: 10. Germline V lookup: CDR1 MDHEN, CDR2 SYDVKM. This CDR3 is 15 amino acids long.

V gene TRBV12-3 or TRBV12-4 combines with J gene TRBJ2-2; D gene unclear. Trimming cost V 1 base and J 6 bases, with 6 bases left between them. This CDR3 region has 13 residues. CDR3 nucleotide sequence: TGTGCCAGCAGTTTAGATGGCTCCGGGGAGCTGTTTTTT. Translated: CASSLDGSGELFF.

The chain has TRBV5-1 and TRBJ1-4; D not certain. Germline V gene sequence: CDR1 SGHRS, CDR2 YFSETQ. This CDR3 has 15 residues. V lost 1 base and J lost 5, with 12 bases in between. The CDR3 DNA reads TGCGCCAGCAGCTTGCGCCCAAACATCAATGAAAAACTGTTTTTT. It specifies CASSLRPNINEKLFF.

The V gene is TRBV18, the J gene TRBJ2-7, with no clear D. Germline CDR1 is KGHSH and CDR2 is LQKENI. The length of the CDR3 is 14 residues. V lost 2 bases, J lost 2 bases, and 10 bases lay in between. CDR3 region: CASSPRSSTYEQYF. The CDR3 DNA reads TGTGCCAGCTCACCAAGAAGCTCCACCTACGAGCAGTACTTC.

V gene TRBV2 combines with J gene TRBJ1-5, with D perhaps matching TRBD1 (5 bases). V was pared by 3 bases and J by 1 base, with 7 bases between. Per the germline V gene, CDR1 is SNHLY and CDR2 is FYNNEI. The CDR3 consists of 14 residues. CDR3 region: CASSEQGSNQPQHF. The CDR3 DNA sequence: TGTGCCAGCAGTGAGCAGGGCAGCAATCAGCCCCAGCATTTT. The full variable domain, in which reference TRBV2 and TRBJ1-5 provide the parts outside the CDR3, is EPEVTQTPSHQVTQMGQEVILRCVPISNHLYFYWYRQILGQKVEFLVSFYNNEISEKSEIFDDQFSVERPDGSNFTLKIRSTKLEDSAMYFCASSEQGSNQPQHFGDGTRLSIL.

The CDR3 sequence is CASSGDRQGNTDTQYF. The CDR3 DNA reads as TGTGCCAGCAGCGGGGACAGACAGGGAAACACAGATACGCAGTATTTT. The gene calls are TRBV5-5 and TRBJ2-3; 7 positions match TRBD1. The CDR3 spans 16 residues. The germline V gene has CDR1 SGHKS and CDR2 YYEKEE (reference sequence). Losses at the gene ends were 4 bases for V and 2 bases for J; bases not matched to a gene: 10.

The V gene is TRBV27, the J gene TRBJ1-3; TRBD1 agrees at 8 bases. V lost 5 bases and J lost 6; bases outside the gene matches: 12. This CDR3 region has 16 residues. The germline gives CDR1 MNHEY, CDR2 SMNVEV (reference sequence). This chain's CDR3 is CASSHYRQGRLNTIYF. Written as DNA, the CDR3 is TGTGCCAGCAGTCACTATAGACAGGGGAGGTTAAACACCATATATTTT.

The chain carries TRBV30 and TRBJ2-2; 10 bases agree with TRBD1. From germline, CDR1 is GTSNPN and CDR2 SVGIG (reference sequence). The CDR3 consists of 15 residues. V lost 3 bases to trimming and J lost 4 bases; unmatched junction nucleotides: 5. Written as DNA, the CDR3 is TGTGCCTGGAGAGAGGGACAGGGGATCACCGGGGAGCTGTTTTTT. It codes for CAWREGQGITGELFF.

This clone was recorded only once. V usage is TRBV30 and J usage is TRBJ2-1, with TRBD2 matching 10 bases. V gave up 0 bases and J gave up 8 bases; unmatched junction bases: 10. There are 16 residues in the CDR3. CDR1 GTSNPN and CDR2 SVGIG come from the germline V gene (reference sequence). In DNA, the CDR3 is TGTGCCTGGAGTGTAAATCTAGCGGGAGAATCCGATGAGCAGTTCTTC. Translated: CAWSVNLAGESDEQFF.

With regard to this clone: The final CDR3 position lacks the conserved phenylalanine or tryptophan, pointing to a likely read error. The limits of the CDR3 on the DNA are not certain, so only TCRdb's listed CDR3 is given. The V and J genes are TRBV28 and TRBJ2-7. The CDR3 is 15 residues long, counting both termini. Germline-derived CDR1 and CDR2 are MDHEN and SYDVKM. This CDR3 reads CASSPRSVTAHPAQS.

The rearrangement joins TRBV28 to TRBJ2-1; the match to TRBD2 covers 7 bases. V lost 6 bases and J lost 3; bases outside the gene matches: 8. Germline-derived CDR1 and CDR2 are MDHEN and SYDVKM. This CDR3 has 15 residues. The CDR3 loop reads CASRGRGGDYNEQFF. The CDR3 DNA reads TGTGCCAGCAGGGGCCGTGGGGGGGACTACAATGAGCAGTTCTTC.

The rearrangement links TRBV18 to TRBJ1-1, with a possible D match to TRBD1 (6 bases). The ends were cut back, 3 bases at V and 0 bases at J, with 14 bases in the middle. The CDR3 length is 16 residues. Looked up from germline, CDR1 is KGHSH and CDR2 is LQKENI. In DNA, the CDR3 is TGTGCCAGCTCACCGCAGGGGCCTGGAATGAACACTGAAGCTTTCTTT. It is translated as CASSPQGPGMNTEAFF.

The chain joins TRBV7-9 to TRBJ1-4; no reliable D call. V lost 5 bases to trimming and J lost 11 bases, with 15 bases between them. CDR1 and CDR2 from the germline V gene are SEHNR and FQNEAQ (reference sequence). There are 13 residues in the CDR3. The CDR3 DNA sequence: TGTGCCAGCAGCCAGCACATTAATGGGAAACTGTTTTTT. Protein product: CASSQHINGKLFF. Looking up the rest from reference TRBV7-9 and TRBJ1-4 gives the full variable domain: DTGVSQNPRHKITKRGQNVTFRCDPISEHNRLYWYRQTLGQGPEFLTYFQNEAQLEKSRLLSDRFSAERPKGSFSTLEIQRTEQGDSAMYLCASSQHINGKLFFGSGTQLSVL.

The chain combines TRBV30 with TRBJ1-2, with TRBD1 as a possible D gene (5 bases). The germline V and J ends were trimmed by 1 base and 0 bases, with 6 bases remaining between them. The V gene's germline CDR1 is GTSNPN and CDR2 SVGIG (reference sequence). The CDR3 sequence is 13 residues long. CDR3 DNA sequence: TGTGCCTGGAGTGCGGGGGCTAACTATGGCTACACCTTC. Its translation: CAWSAGANYGYTF. Based on the CDR3 plus reference TRBV30 and TRBJ1-2, the full variable domain is SQTIHQWPATLVQPVGSPLSLECTVEGTSNPNLYWYRQAAGRGLQLLFYSVGIGQISSEVPQNLSASRPQDRQFILSSKKLLLSDSGFYLCAWSAGANYGYTFGSGTRLTVV.

This rearrangement joins TRBV29-1 to TRBJ2-2; D is unclear. The CDR3 has 13 amino acids. Trimming pared 5 bases from V and 1 base from J, leaving 8 bases between. CDR1 and CDR2 from the germline V gene are SQVTM and ANQGSEA. CDR3 residues: CSVLEKNTGELFF. As DNA, the CDR3 is TGCAGCGTTTTGGAGAAGAACACCGGGGAGCTGTTTTTT.

The chain is built from TRBV27 and TRBJ2-5, with D tentatively TRBD2 (5 bases). Trimming stripped 4 bases from V and 0 bases from J, with 9 bases between. Germline assignment: CDR1 MNHEY and CDR2 SMNVEV (reference sequence). The CDR3 runs 14 residues. The CDR3: CASSWTAYQETQYF. The CDR3 coding sequence is TGTGCCAGCAGTTGGACTGCGTACCAAGAGACCCAGTACTTC.

This clone appeared a few times. The chain uses TRBV19 and TRBJ2-7, with unresolved D. V was clipped by 5 bases and J by 3 bases, with 5 bases between them. This CDR3 is built from 11 residues. Germline CDR1 reads LNHDA; CDR2 reads SQIVND (reference sequence). CDR3 nucleotides: TGTGCCAGTAGTGACAACTACGAGCAGTACTTC. This encodes CASSDNYEQYF.

This chain joins TRBV5-6 and TRBJ2-1; 9 bases are shared with TRBD1. Trimming at V came to 3 bases and at J to 5 bases, leaving 0 bases not matched to a gene. The CDR3 totals 13 residues. In germline, CDR1 is SGHDT, CDR2 YYEEEE. The CDR3 loop reads CASSWTGDNEQFF. The CDR3 nucleotides are TGTGCCAGCAGCTGGACAGGGGACAATGAGCAGTTCTTC.

The rearrangement links TRBV30 to TRBJ2-2; D is ambiguous. The germline V gene encodes CDR1 GTSNPN and CDR2 SVGIG (reference sequence). V lost 0 bases, J lost 4 bases, and 9 bases lay in between. This CDR3 contains 14 residues. The CDR3 sequence is CAWSVGTTTGELFF. The CDR3 DNA sequence: TGTGCCTGGAGTGTGGGCACGACCACCGGGGAGCTGTTTTTT.

Comments on this clone: Other DNA sequences in this sample translate to the same CDR3. The V gene is TRBV27, the J gene TRBJ1-2, with D maybe TRBD1 (6 bases). The germline CDR1 and CDR2 sequences are MNHEY and SMNVEV (reference sequence). The CDR3 consists of 13 residues. V lost 5 bases and J 1 base, leaving 8 bases between the germline ends. DNA of the CDR3: TGTGCCAGCAGTCTCAGGGGTAACTATGGCTACACCTTC. Translating gives CASSLRGNYGYTF.